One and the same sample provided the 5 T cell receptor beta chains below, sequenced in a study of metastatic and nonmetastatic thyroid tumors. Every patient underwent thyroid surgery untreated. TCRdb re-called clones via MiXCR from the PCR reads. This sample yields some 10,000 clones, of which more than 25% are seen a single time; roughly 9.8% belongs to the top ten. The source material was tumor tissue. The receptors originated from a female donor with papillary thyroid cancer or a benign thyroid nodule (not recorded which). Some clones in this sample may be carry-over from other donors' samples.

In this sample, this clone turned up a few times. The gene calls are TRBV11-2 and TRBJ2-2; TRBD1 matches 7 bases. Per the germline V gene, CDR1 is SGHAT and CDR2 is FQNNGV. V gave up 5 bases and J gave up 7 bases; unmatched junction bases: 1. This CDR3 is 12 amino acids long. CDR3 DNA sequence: TGTGCCAGCAGCCGACAGGGCGGGGAGCTGTTTTTT. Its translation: CASSRQGGELFF.

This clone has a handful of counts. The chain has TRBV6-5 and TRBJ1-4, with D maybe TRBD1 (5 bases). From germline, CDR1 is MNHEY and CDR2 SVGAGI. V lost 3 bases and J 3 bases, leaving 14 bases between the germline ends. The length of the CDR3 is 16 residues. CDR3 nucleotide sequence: TGTGCCAGCAGTTATTTGGGTGGGGGACCTAATGAAAAACTGTTTTTT. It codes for CASSYLGGGPNEKLFF.

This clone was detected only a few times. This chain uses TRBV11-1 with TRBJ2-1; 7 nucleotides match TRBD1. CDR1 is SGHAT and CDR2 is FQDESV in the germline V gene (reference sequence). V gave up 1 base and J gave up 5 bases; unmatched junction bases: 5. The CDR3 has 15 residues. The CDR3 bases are TGTGCCAGCAGCTTAGTACAGGGGCTCCACAATGAGCAGTTCTTC. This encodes CASSLVQGLHNEQFF. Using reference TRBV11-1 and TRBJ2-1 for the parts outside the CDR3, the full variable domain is EAEVAQSPRYKITEKSQAVAFWCDPISGHATLYWYRQILGQGPELLVQFQDESVVDDSQLPKDRFSAERLKGVDSTLKIQPAELGDSAMYLCASSLVQGLHNEQFFGPGTRLTVL.

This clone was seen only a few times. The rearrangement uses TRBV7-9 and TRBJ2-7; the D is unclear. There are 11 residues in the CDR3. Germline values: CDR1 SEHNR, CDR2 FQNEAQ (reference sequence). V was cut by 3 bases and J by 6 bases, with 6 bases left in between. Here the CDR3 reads CASSFLGEQYF. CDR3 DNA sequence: TGTGCCAGCAGCTTCCTAGGCGAGCAGTACTTC. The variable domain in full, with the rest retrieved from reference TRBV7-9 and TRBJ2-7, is DTGVSQNPRHKITKRGQNVTFRCDPISEHNRLYWYRQTLGQGPEFLTYFQNEAQLEKSRLLSDRFSAERPKGSFSTLEIQRTEQGDSAMYLCASSFLGEQYFGPGTRLTVT.

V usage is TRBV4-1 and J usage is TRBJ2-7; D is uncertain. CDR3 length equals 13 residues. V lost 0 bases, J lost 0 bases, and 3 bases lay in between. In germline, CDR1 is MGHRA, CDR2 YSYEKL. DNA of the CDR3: TGCGCCAGCAGCCAAGAAGCCTCCTACGAGCAGTACTTC. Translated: CASSQEASYEQYF.